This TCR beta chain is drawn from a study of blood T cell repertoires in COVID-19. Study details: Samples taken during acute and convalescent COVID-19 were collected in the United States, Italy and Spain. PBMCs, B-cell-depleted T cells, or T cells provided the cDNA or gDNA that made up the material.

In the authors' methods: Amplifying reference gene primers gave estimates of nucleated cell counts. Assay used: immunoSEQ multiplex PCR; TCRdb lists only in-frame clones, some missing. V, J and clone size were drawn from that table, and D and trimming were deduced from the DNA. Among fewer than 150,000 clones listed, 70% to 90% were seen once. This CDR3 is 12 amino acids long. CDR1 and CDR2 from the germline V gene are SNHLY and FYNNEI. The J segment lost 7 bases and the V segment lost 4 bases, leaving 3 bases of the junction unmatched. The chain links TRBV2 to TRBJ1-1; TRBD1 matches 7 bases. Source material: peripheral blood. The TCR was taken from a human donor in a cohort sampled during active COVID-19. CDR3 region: CASSGDSYEAFF. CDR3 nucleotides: TGTGCCAGCAGTGGGGACAGCTATGAAGCTTTCTTT.